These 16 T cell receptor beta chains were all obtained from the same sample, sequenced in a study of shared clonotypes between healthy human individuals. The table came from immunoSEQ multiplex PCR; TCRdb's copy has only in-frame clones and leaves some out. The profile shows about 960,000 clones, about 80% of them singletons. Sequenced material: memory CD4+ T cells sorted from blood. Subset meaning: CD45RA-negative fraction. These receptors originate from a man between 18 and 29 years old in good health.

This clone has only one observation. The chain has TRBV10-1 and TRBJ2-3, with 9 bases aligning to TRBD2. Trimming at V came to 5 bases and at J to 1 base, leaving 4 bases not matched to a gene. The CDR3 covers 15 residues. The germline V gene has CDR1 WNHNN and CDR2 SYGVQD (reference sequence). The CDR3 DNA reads TGCGCCAGCAGTTTCTCTAGCGGGGGCACAGATACGCAGTATTTT. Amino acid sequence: CASSFSSGGTDTQYF.

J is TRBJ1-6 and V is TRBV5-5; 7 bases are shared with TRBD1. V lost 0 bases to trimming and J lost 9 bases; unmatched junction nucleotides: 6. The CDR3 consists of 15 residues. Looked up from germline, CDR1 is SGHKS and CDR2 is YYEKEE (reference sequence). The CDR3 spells CASSLEGGAGSPLHF. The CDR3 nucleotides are TGTGCCAGCAGCTTGGAAGGGGGCGCGGGTTCACCCCTCCACTTT.

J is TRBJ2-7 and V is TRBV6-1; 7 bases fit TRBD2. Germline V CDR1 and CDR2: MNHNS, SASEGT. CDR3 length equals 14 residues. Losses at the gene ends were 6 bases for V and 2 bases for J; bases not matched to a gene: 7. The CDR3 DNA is TGTGCCAGCAGATCTAGCGGAAATACCTACGAGCAGTACTTC. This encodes CASRSSGNTYEQYF.

CDR3 protein: CASSPGTSWNTGELFF. CDR3 bases: TGTGCCAGCAGCCCCGGGACTAGCTGGAACACCGGGGAGCTGTTTTTT. The V and J genes are TRBV7-2 and TRBJ2-2; 9 positions match TRBD2. The J segment lost 1 base and the V segment lost 5 bases, leaving 5 bases of the junction unmatched. This CDR3 has 16 amino acids. Germline CDR1 reads SGHTA; CDR2 reads FQGNSA.

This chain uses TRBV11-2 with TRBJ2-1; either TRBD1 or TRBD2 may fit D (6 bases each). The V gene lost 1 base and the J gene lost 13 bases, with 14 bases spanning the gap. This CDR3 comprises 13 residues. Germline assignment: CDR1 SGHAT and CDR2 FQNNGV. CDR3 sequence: CASSLGGAGLQFF. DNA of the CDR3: TGTGCCAGCAGCTTAGGGGGGGCCGGGCTACAGTTCTTC. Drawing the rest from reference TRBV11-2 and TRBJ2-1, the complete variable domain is EAGVAQSPRYKIIEKRQSVAFWCNPISGHATLYWYQQILGQGPKLLIQFQNNGVVDDSQLPKDRFSAERLKGVDSTLKIQPAKLEDSAVYLCASSLGGAGLQFFGPGTRLTVL.

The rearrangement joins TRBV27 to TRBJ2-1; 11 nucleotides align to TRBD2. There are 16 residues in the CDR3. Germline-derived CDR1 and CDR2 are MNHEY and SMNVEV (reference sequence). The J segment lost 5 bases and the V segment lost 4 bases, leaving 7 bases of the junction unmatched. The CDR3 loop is CASSYQIAGGNNEQFF. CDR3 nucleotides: TGTGCCAGCAGTTACCAAATAGCGGGAGGGAACAATGAGCAGTTCTTC.

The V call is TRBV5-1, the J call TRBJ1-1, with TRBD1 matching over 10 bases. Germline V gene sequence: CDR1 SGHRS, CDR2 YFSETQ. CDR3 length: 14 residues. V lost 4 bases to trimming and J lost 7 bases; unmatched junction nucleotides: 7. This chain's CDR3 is CASSPQDRGVEAFF. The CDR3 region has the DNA TGCGCCAGCAGCCCGCAGGACAGGGGGGTTGAAGCTTTCTTT.

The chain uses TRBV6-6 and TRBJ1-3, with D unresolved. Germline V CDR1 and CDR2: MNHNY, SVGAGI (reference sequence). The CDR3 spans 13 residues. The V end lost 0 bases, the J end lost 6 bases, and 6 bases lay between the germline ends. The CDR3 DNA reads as TGTGCCAGCAGTTACTCGAATCAAAACACCATATATTTT. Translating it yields CASSYSNQNTIYF.

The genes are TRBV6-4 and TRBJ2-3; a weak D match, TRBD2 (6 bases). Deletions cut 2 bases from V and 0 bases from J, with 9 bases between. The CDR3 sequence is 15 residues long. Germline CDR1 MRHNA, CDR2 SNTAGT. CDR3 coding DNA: TGTGCCAGCAGTGACGGGACTGCTAGCACAGATACGCAGTATTTT. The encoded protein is CASSDGTASTDTQYF.

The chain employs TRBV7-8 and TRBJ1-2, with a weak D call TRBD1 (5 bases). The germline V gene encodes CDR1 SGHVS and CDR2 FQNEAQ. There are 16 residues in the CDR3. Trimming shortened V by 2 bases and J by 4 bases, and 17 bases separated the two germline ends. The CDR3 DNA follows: TGTGCCAGCAGCTTATTTACGGGGGGATTTGGCTATGGCTACACCTTC. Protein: CASSLFTGGFGYGYTF.

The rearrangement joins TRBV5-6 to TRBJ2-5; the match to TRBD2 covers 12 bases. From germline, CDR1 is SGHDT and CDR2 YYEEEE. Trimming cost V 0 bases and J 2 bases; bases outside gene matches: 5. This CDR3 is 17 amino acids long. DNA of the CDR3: TGTGCCAGCAGCTTGGGGCTAGCGGGAGGGATTCAAGAGACCCAGTACTTC. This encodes CASSLGLAGGIQETQYF.

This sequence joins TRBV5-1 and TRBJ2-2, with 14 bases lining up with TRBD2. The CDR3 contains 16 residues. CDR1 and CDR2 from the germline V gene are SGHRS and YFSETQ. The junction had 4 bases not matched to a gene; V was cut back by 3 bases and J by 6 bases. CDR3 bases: TGCGCCAGCAGCTCCCCGACTAGCGGGAGGGCCGGGGAGCTGTTTTTT. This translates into CASSSPTSGRAGELFF.

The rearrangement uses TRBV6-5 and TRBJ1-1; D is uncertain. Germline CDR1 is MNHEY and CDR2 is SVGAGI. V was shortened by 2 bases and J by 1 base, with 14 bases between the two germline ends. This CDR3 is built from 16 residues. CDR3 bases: TGTGCCAGCAGTTACAACCCTTTAGCCCGGAACACTGAAGCTTTCTTT. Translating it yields CASSYNPLARNTEAFF.

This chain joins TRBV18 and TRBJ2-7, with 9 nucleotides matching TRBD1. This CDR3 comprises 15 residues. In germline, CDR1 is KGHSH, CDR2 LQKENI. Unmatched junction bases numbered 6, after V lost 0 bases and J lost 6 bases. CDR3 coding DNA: TGTGCCAGCTCACCACCCACAGGGGGCCAGGGCGAGCAGTACTTC. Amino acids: CASSPPTGGQGEQYF.

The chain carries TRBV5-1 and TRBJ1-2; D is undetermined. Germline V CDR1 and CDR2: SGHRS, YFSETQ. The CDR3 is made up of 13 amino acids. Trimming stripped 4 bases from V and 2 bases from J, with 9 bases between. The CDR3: CASSTAGNYGYTF. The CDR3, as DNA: TGCGCCAGCAGCACGGCCGGGAACTATGGCTACACCTTC.

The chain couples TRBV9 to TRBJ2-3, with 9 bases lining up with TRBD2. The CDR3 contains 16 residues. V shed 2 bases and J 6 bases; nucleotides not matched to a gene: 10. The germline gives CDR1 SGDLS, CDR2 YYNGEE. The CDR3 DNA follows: TGTGCCAGCAGCGTTAAGGCGGGAGGGCCGTTGGATACGCAGTATTTT. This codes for CASSVKAGGPLDTQYF.